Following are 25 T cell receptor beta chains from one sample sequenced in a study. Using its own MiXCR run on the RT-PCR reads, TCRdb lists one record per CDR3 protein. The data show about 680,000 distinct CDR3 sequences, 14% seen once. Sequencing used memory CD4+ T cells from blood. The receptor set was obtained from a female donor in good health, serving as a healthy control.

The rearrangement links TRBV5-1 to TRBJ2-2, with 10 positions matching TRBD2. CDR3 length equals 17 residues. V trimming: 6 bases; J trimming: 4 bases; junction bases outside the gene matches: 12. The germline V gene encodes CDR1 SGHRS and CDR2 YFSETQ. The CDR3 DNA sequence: TGCGCCAGCACAGGGCTAGCGGGGGTCCGTTCCACCGGGGAGCTGTTTTTT. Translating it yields CASTGLAGVRSTGELFF.

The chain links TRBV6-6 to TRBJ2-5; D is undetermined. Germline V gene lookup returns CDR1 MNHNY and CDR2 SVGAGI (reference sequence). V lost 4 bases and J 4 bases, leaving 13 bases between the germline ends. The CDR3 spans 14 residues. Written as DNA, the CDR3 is TGTGCCAGCAGTTCCAATGGGGTTTTAGAGACCCAGTACTTC. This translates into CASSSNGVLETQYF.

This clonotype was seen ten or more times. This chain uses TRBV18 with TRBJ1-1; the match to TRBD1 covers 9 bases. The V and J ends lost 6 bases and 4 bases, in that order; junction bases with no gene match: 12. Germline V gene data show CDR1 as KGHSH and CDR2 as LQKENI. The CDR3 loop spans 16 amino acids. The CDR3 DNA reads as TGTGCCAGCTCCCCCAGACAGGGGGATTTGGGCACTGAAGCTTTCTTT. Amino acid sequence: CASSPRQGDLGTEAFF.

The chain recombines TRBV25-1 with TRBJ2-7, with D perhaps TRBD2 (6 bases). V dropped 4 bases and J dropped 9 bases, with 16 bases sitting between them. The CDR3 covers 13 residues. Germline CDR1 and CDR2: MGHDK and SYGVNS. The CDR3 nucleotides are TGTGCCAGCAGTGGGCGGGGAGGTACGGGGCAGTACTTC. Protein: CASSGRGGTGQYF.

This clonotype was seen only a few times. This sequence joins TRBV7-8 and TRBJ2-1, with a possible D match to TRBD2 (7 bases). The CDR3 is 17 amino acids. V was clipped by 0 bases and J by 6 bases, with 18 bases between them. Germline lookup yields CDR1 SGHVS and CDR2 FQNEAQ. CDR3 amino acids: CASSLASGRGGGNEQFF. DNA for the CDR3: TGTGCCAGCAGCTTAGCAAGTGGGAGGGGAGGGGGCAATGAGCAGTTCTTC.

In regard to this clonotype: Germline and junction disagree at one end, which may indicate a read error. In DNA form, the CDR3 reads TGCAGTGCCCTTCCACCCAATAGCGGATTCACAGATACGCGGTATTTT. It yields the protein CSALPPNSGFTDTRYF. The V gene is TRBV20-1, the J gene TRBJ2-3; possibly TRBD2 for D (6 bases). The germline V gene has CDR1 DFQATT and CDR2 SNEGSKA (reference sequence). The CDR3 runs 16 residues.

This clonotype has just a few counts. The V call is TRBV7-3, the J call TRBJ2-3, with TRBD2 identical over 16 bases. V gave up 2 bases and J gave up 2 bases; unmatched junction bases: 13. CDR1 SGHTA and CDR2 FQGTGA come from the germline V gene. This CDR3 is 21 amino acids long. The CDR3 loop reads CASSLFSAGTSGGGHTDTQYF. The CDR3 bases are TGTGCCAGCAGCTTATTCAGTGCCGGGACTAGCGGGGGGGGACACACAGATACGCAGTATTTT.

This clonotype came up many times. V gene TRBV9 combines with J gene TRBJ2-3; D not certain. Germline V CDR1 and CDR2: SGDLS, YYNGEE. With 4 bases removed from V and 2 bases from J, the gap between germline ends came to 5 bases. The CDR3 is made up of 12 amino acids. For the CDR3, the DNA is TGTGCCAGCAGCTTAACCACAGATACGCAGTATTTT. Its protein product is CASSLTTDTQYF.

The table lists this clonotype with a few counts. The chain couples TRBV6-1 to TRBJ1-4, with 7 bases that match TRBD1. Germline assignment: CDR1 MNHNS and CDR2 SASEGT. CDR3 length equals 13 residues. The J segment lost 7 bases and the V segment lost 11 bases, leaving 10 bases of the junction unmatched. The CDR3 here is CAGADRWSEKLFF. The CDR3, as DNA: TGTGCCGGGGCGGACAGGTGGAGTGAAAAACTGTTTTTT.

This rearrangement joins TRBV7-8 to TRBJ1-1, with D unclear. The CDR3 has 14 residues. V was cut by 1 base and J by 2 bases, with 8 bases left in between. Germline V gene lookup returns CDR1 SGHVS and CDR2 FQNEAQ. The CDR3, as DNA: TGTGCCAGCAGCTTAGTGTCAGCTAACACTGAAGCTTTCTTT. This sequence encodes CASSLVSANTEAFF.

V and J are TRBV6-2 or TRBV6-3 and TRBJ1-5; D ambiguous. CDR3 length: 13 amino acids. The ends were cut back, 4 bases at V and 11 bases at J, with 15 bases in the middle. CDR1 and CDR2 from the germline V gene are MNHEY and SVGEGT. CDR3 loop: CASSSTAELTQHF. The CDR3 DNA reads TGTGCCAGCAGTTCAACCGCGGAATTGACCCAGCATTTT.

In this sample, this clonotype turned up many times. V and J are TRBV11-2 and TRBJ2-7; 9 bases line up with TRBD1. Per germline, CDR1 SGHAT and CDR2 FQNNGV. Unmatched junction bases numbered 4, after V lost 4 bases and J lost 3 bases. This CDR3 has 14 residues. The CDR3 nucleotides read TGTGCCAGCAGCTCCACAGGGGGCAGCTACGAGCAGTACTTC. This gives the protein CASSSTGGSYEQYF.

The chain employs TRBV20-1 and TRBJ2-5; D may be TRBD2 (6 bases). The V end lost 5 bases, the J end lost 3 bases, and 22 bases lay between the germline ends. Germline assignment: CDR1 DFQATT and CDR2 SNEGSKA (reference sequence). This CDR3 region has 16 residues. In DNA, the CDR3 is TGCAGTGCTCTCCTCTTGAGGGAGGTCAGGAAAGAGACCCAGTACTTC. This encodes CSALLLREVRKETQYF.

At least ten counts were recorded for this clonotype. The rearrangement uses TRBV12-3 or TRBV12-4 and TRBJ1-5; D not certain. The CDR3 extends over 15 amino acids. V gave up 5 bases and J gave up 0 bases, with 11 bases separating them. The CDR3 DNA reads TGTGCCAGCAGTGCGGACCCTTATAGCAATCAGCCCCAGCATTTT. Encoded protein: CASSADPYSNQPQHF.

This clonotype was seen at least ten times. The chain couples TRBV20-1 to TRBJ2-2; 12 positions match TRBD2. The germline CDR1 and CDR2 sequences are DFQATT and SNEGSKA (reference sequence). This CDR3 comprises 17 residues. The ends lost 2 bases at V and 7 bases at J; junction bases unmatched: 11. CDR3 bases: TGCAGTGCTAGACCGGCGCGACTAGCGGGAGAGATCGGGGAGCTGTTTTTT. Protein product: CSARPARLAGEIGELFF.

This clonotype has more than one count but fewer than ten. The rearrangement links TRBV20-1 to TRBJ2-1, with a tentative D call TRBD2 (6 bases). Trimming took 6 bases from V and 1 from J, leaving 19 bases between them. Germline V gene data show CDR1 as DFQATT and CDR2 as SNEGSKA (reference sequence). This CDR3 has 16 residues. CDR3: CSAERPGTHSYNEQFF. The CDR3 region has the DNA TGCAGTGCCGAAAGACCCGGGACTCATTCCTACAATGAGCAGTTCTTC.

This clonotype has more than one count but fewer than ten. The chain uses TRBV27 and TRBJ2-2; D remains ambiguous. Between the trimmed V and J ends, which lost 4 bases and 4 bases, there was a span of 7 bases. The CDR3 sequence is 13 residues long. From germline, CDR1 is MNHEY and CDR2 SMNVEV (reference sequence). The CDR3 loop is CASSSNPTGELFF. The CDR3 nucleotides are TGTGCCAGCAGTTCCAACCCCACCGGGGAGCTGTTTTTT.

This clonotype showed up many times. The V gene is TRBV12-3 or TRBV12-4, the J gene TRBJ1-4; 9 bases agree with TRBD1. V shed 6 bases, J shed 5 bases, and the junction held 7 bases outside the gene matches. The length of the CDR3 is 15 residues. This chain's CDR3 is CASRPSGTGNEKLFF. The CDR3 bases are TGTGCCAGCAGACCCTCCGGGACAGGGAATGAAAAACTGTTTTTT.

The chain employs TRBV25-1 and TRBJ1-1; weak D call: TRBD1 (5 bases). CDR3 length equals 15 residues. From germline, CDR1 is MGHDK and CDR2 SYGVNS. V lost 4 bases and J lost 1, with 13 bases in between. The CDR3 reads CASSVWGRANTEAFF. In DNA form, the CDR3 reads TGTGCCAGCAGTGTATGGGGGAGGGCGAACACTGAAGCTTTCTTT.

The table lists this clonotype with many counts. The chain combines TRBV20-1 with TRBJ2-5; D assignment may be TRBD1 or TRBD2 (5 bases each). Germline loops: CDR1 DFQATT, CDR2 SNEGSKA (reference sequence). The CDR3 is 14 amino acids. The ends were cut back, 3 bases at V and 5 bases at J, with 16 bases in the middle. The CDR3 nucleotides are TGCAGTGCTAGGGCCCGAGGGGATTCGGAGACCCAGTACTTC. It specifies CSARARGDSETQYF.

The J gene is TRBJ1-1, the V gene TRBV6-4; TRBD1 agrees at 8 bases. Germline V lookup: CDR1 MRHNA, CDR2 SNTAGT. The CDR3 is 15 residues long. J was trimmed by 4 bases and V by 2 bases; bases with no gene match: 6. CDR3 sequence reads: CASSDHGTGSTEAFF. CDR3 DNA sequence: TGTGCCAGCAGTGACCACGGGACAGGCTCCACTGAAGCTTTCTTT.

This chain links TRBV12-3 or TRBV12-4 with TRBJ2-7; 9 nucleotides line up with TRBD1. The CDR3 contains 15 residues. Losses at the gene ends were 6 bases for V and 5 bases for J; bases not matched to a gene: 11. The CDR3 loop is CASSPGLGQGNEQYF. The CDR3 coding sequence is TGTGCCAGCAGCCCTGGGCTGGGACAGGGAAACGAGCAGTACTTC.

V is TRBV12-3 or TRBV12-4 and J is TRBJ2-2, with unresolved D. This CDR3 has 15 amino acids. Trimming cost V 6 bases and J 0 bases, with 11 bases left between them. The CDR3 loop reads CASSLVTPNTGELFF. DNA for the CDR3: TGTGCCAGCAGCCTAGTAACCCCGAACACCGGGGAGCTGTTTTTT.

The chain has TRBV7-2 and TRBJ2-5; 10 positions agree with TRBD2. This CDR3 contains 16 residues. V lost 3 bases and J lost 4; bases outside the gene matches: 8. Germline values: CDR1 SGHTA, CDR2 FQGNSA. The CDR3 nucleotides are TGTGCCAGCAGCTTTAGACTAGCGGGCGTCGGAGAGACCCAGTACTTC. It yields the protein CASSFRLAGVGETQYF.

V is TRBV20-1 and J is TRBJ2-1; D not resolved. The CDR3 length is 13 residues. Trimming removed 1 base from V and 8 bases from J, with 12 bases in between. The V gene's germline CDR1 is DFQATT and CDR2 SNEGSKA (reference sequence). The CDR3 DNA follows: TGCAGTGCTAGAGTCCTACTTGCGTATGAGCAGTTCTTC. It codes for CSARVLLAYEQFF.